This T cell receptor (beta chain) was profiled in a study of T cell repertoires in aging, cancer and after chemotherapy. Study-level background: Six age groups, ranging from 30 or younger to 70 or older, included the donors.

V was trimmed by 2 bases and J by 0 bases, leaving 16 bases between them. The CDR3 runs 16 residues. Germline CDR1 DFQATT, CDR2 SNEGSKA (reference sequence). TCR beta rearrangements were amplified from peripheral blood genomic DNA. TRB rearrangements spanning V, D and J were amplified using mixed TRB-A/B primers. TCRdb used MiXCR to reprocess the multiplex PCR reads, holding one entry per CDR3 protein. The repertoire has 4,000 to 6,000 distinct CDR3 sequences, 21% of them found once; the top ten carry roughly 15%. The V and J genes are TRBV20-1 and TRBJ2-5, with D perhaps being TRBD1 or TRBD2 (5 bases each). The receptor was derived from a human donor with a blood cancer. The sequenced material came from blood. CDR3 nucleotide sequence: TGCAGTGCTAGACGTGGGACGGAACTAAACCAAGAGACCCAGTACTTC. As protein: CSARRGTELNQETQYF.